One and the same sample provided the 23 T cell receptor beta chains below, sequenced in a study of radiotherapy plus CTLA-4 blockade in lung cancer. The table came from immunoSEQ multiplex PCR; TCRdb's copy has only in-frame clones and leaves some out. The table records just over 35,000 clones, approximately 89% of them present only once. Sequencing used peripheral blood, obtained from a patient treated with radiotherapy plus ipilimumab. These receptors originate from a human donor with non-small cell lung cancer who had stable disease on radiotherapy plus ipilimumab.

V gene TRBV28 combines with J gene TRBJ2-5, with D unclear. The CDR3 loop spans 17 amino acids. V was clipped by 7 bases and J by 0 bases, with 21 bases between them. Germline V gene lookup returns CDR1 MDHEN and CDR2 SYDVKM. The chain's CDR3 is CASNLGTDDLYQETQYF. In DNA, the CDR3 is TGTGCCAGCAACCTAGGTACGGATGATTTGTACCAAGAGACCCAGTACTTC.

The chain joins TRBV7-9 to TRBJ2-7; D is perhaps TRBD1 (6 bases). Trimming stripped 6 bases from V and 3 bases from J, with 12 bases between. There are 13 residues in the CDR3. Germline V gene sequence: CDR1 SEHNR, CDR2 FQNEAQ (reference sequence). DNA for the CDR3: TGTGCCAGCAGTCAACAGGGAAACTACGAGCAGTACTTC. Its translation: CASSQQGNYEQYF.

The chain recombines TRBV7-2 with TRBJ2-7; 8 bases line up with TRBD2. Germline lookup yields CDR1 SGHTA and CDR2 FQGNSA. Unmatched junction bases numbered 8, after V lost 6 bases and J lost 1 base. The CDR3 runs to 15 residues. The CDR3 reads CASRKDSGTSYEQYF. The CDR3 DNA is TGTGCCAGCAGGAAGGATAGCGGGACGTCCTACGAGCAGTACTTC.

This rearrangement joins TRBV28 to TRBJ2-7; possibly TRBD1 for D (6 bases). This CDR3 region has 15 residues. With 2 bases removed from V and 4 bases from J, the gap between germline ends came to 15 bases. The V gene's germline CDR1 is MDHEN and CDR2 SYDVKM. CDR3 amino acids: CASSLGRGGRYEQYF. The CDR3 coding sequence is TGTGCCAGCAGTTTAGGGAGAGGGGGTCGTTACGAGCAGTACTTC. Full variable domain (remainder filled in from reference TRBV28 and TRBJ2-7): DVKVTQSSRYLVKRTGEKVFLECVQDMDHENMFWYRQDPGLGLRLIYFSYDVKMKEKGDIPEGYSVSREKKERFSLILESASTNQTSMYLCASSLGRGGRYEQYFGPGTRLTVT.

The chain carries TRBV18 and TRBJ1-3, with 8 bases fitting TRBD1. The germline V gene encodes CDR1 KGHSH and CDR2 LQKENI. Losses at the gene ends were 4 bases for V and 4 bases for J; bases not matched to a gene: 6. The CDR3 sequence is 15 residues long. This chain's CDR3 is CASSRGQGRGNTIYF. The CDR3 DNA reads as TGTGCCAGCTCACGAGGACAGGGTAGAGGAAACACCATATATTTT.

This clone occurred once. The chain combines TRBV5-1 with TRBJ1-2; 10 bases line up with TRBD1. This CDR3 contains 14 residues. The V and J ends lost 4 bases and 8 bases, in that order; junction bases with no gene match: 8. Germline lookup yields CDR1 SGHRS and CDR2 YFSETQ. The CDR3 loop reads CASSPRTGGDGYTF. In DNA form, the CDR3 reads TGCGCCAGCAGCCCTAGGACAGGGGGAGACGGCTACACCTTC.

The chain carries TRBV4-2 and TRBJ2-4, with D possibly being TRBD2 (6 bases). Germline V CDR1 and CDR2: LGHNA, YNFKEQ. The CDR3 sequence is 17 residues long. The V gene lost 2 bases and the J gene lost 0 bases, with 14 bases spanning the gap. CDR3 amino acids: CASSQYEPGLAKNIQYF. The CDR3 DNA is TGTGCCAGCAGCCAATATGAACCGGGACTAGCCAAAAACATTCAGTACTTC.

This chain links TRBV2 with TRBJ2-7, with D perhaps TRBD1 (5 bases). There are 15 residues in the CDR3. CDR1 is SNHLY, CDR2 FYNNEI, per germline. With 5 bases removed from V and 0 bases from J, the gap between germline ends came to 14 bases. CDR3 nucleotide sequence: TGTGCCAGCAGTAGGGGCGGCCCGCCCTCCTACGAGCAGTACTTC. It encodes CASSRGGPPSYEQYF.

V gene TRBV27 combines with J gene TRBJ2-2; 8 nucleotides match TRBD2. CDR1 and CDR2 (germline): MNHEY, SMNVEV (reference sequence). The V gene end was trimmed by 6 bases and the J gene end by 2 bases; junction bases not matched to a gene: 5. The CDR3 extends over 15 amino acids. CDR3 DNA: TGTGCCAGCAGGTCTAGCGGGTCCAACACCGGGGAGCTGTTTTTT. This gives the protein CASRSSGSNTGELFF.

This clone is a singleton in its sample. The chain has TRBV19 and TRBJ2-7; D unclear. Germline CDR1 and CDR2: LNHDA and SQIVND (reference sequence). V lost 4 bases, J lost 0 bases, and 7 bases lay in between. The CDR3 contains 13 residues. The CDR3 region has the DNA TGTGCCAGTAGTAAGTTAGACTCCTACGAGCAGTACTTC. Its protein product is CASSKLDSYEQYF.

This clone showed up just once. V gene TRBV15 combines with J gene TRBJ1-5; 7 nucleotides match TRBD1. From germline, CDR1 is LNHNV and CDR2 YYDKDF (reference sequence). The CDR3 covers 18 residues. The J segment lost 3 bases and the V segment lost 0 bases, leaving 11 bases of the junction unmatched. DNA of the CDR3: TGTGCCACCAGCAGAGATTACCGAGAGGGGGCGATCAATCAGCCCCAGCATTTT. Its protein is CATSRDYREGAINQPQHF.

This chain links TRBV11-2 with TRBJ2-3; possible D gene TRBD2, 6 bases. Trimming took off 4 bases at V and 3 bases at J, with 17 bases between the two ends. Germline lookup yields CDR1 SGHAT and CDR2 FQNNGV. This CDR3 spans 16 amino acids. Written as DNA, the CDR3 is TGTGCCAGCAGCTCGCCTGACGGGAGAGGGACAGATACGCAGTATTTT. It encodes CASSSPDGRGTDTQYF.

The chain has TRBV7-3 and TRBJ2-2, with TRBD1 matching over 8 bases. Germline V gives CDR1 SGHTA, CDR2 FQGTGA. V lost 1 base to trimming and J lost 6 bases; unmatched junction nucleotides: 7. This CDR3 contains 16 residues. CDR3 sequence reads: CASSLIGQGAAGELFF. CDR3 in DNA: TGTGCCAGCAGCTTAATAGGGCAGGGGGCAGCCGGGGAGCTGTTTTTT. The whole variable domain, remainder taken from reference TRBV7-3 and TRBJ2-2, is GAGVSQTPSNKVTEKGKYVELRCDPISGHTALYWYRQSLGQGPEFLIYFQGTGAADDSGLPNDRFFAVRPEGSVSTLKIQRTERGDSAVYLCASSLIGQGAAGELFFGEGSRLTVL.

This chain links TRBV10-2 with TRBJ2-7; 9 bases are shared with TRBD2. The CDR3 has 15 amino acids. Per germline, CDR1 WSHSY and CDR2 SAAADI. The V gene end was trimmed by 8 bases and the J gene end by 1 base; junction bases not matched to a gene: 9. The CDR3 DNA follows: TGCGCCAGCGGGCAAGAGCGGGAGGTTTCCTACGAGCAGTACTTC. Translation: CASGQEREVSYEQYF.

The rearrangement links TRBV6-5 to TRBJ1-3; TRBD1 is a possible D gene (5 bases). Per germline, CDR1 MNHEY and CDR2 SVGAGI. The CDR3 is 14 amino acids. The V end was cut by 7 bases, the J end by 2 bases, with 12 bases between. As DNA, the CDR3 is TGTGCCAGCACCTTGGGGGGTACTGGAAACACCATATATTTT. Protein sequence: CASTLGGTGNTIYF.

This clone has just one count. The chain uses TRBV5-6 and TRBJ2-2; no clear D. Trimming removed 1 base from V and 7 bases from J, with 2 bases in between. Germline loops: CDR1 SGHDT, CDR2 YYEEEE. This CDR3 has 11 amino acids. CDR3 amino acids: CASSLYGELFF. CDR3 coding DNA: TGTGCCAGCAGCTTGTACGGGGAGCTGTTTTTT.

The chain couples TRBV28 to TRBJ1-1, with a tentative D call TRBD1 (6 bases). The CDR3 extends over 14 amino acids. Germline V gives CDR1 MDHEN, CDR2 SYDVKM. The V and J ends lost 6 bases and 1 base respectively, with 12 bases between them. The CDR3 sequence is CASRGLQGNTEAFF. The DNA for the CDR3 is TGTGCCAGCAGGGGACTACAGGGGAACACTGAAGCTTTCTTT.

This clone was observed a single time. This chain connects TRBV28 to TRBJ2-1; possible D gene TRBD2, 5 bases. CDR3 size: 16 residues. V was shortened by 5 bases and J by 0 bases, with 14 bases between the two germline ends. Germline CDR1 and CDR2: MDHEN and SYDVKM. The CDR3 DNA is TGTGCCAGCAGTCTTTGGACTCGTAGCTCCTACAATGAGCAGTTCTTC. Its protein is CASSLWTRSSYNEQFF.

This clone was detected only a few times. This rearrangement joins TRBV27 to TRBJ2-7; 7 nucleotides line up with TRBD1. The CDR3 length is 13 residues. After removal of 8 bases from V and 4 bases from J, the junction contained 8 bases not matched to a gene. CDR1 and CDR2 (germline): MNHEY, SMNVEV (reference sequence). The CDR3 DNA reads TGTGCCAGCGGTAGACAGGGCCGTTACGAGCAGTACTTC. Protein product: CASGRQGRYEQYF.

This chain links TRBV30 with TRBJ1-2; D remains unclear. Germline CDR1 and CDR2: GTSNPN and SVGIG (reference sequence). The CDR3 loop spans 13 amino acids. Trimming stripped 5 bases from V and 8 bases from J, with 18 bases between. Here the CDR3 DNA reads TGTGCCTGGGTCCCCAACATCGGAGTGGGCTACACCTTC. It translates to CAWVPNIGVGYTF.

This chain connects TRBV18 to TRBJ2-5; TRBD1 matches 9 bases. The CDR3 runs 16 residues. CDR1 is KGHSH and CDR2 is LQKENI in the germline V gene. V lost 4 bases to trimming and J lost 1 base; unmatched junction nucleotides: 7. CDR3: CASSLRQGDSQETQYF. CDR3 DNA: TGTGCCAGCTCACTTCGACAGGGGGACAGCCAAGAGACCCAGTACTTC. Complete variable domain (other parts from reference TRBV18 and TRBJ2-5): NAGVMQNPRHLVRRRGQEARLRCSPMKGHSHVYWYRQLPEEGLKFMVYLQKENIIDESGMPKERFSAEFPKEGPSILRIQQVVRGDSAAYFCASSLRQGDSQETQYFGPGTRLLVL.

CDR3 residues: CASSVAGKDTQYF. The CDR3 DNA reads TGTGCCAGCAGCGTTGCGGGTAAAGATACGCAGTATTTT. The rearrangement uses TRBV9 and TRBJ2-3; D might be TRBD2 (5 bases). V was shortened by 2 bases and J by 5 bases, with 9 bases between the two germline ends. Germline V gene lookup returns CDR1 SGDLS and CDR2 YYNGEE. This CDR3 is 13 amino acids long.

The V gene is TRBV7-2, the J gene TRBJ2-1, with 9 bases identical to TRBD2. Per germline, CDR1 SGHTA and CDR2 FQGNSA. V was clipped by 5 bases and J by 4 bases; unmatched bases: 12. The CDR3 has 17 amino acids. The CDR3 DNA is TGTGCCAGCAGCGGCCTCTGGGCGGGAGGGCCGTACAATGAGCAGTTCTTC. Translated: CASSGLWAGGPYNEQFF. Filled out from reference TRBV7-2 and TRBJ2-1, the complete variable domain reads GAGVSQSPSNKVTEKGKDVELRCDPISGHTALYWYRQSLGQGLEFLIYFQGNSAPDKSGLPSDRFSAERTGGSVSTLTIQRTQQEDSAVYLCASSGLWAGGPYNEQFFGPGTRLTVL.